One and the same sample provided the 15 T cell receptor beta chains below, sequenced in a study of CXCR3-negative and CXCR3-positive naive CD8 T cells. Whole-study findings and limits: Hydrophobicity of TRB CDR3s was greater in CXCR3-positive naive cells than in CXCR3-negative naive cells.

These receptors' antigens are unknown. The libraries of TRB cDNA were constructed through 5' RACE using UMI labels. TCRdb re-analyzed the 5' RACE reads; it lists each CDR3 protein once, without DNA. Recorded for this sample: 130,000 to 150,000 distinct CDR3 sequences. The sequencing input was naive CXCR3+ CD8+ T cells from blood. Subset of the sample: CD45RO-CCR7+CD27+CD95- naive CD8+ T cells expressing CXCR3 (TNR3+). Every receptor here comes from a human donor in good health. Some clones in this sample may be carry-over from other donors' samples.

The chain has TRBV7-3 and TRBJ1-1; TCRdb lists TRBD1, though no DNA is available to test this call. The CDR3 runs 14 residues. Germline assignment: CDR1 SGHTA and CDR2 FQGTGA. CDR3 in amino acids: CASSLTNRDSEAFF. Variable domain in full (rest from reference TRBV7-3 and TRBJ1-1): GAGVSQTPSNKVTEKGKYVELRCDPISGHTALYWYRQSLGQGPEFLIYFQGTGAADDSGLPNDRFFAVRPEGSVSTLKIQRTERGDSAVYLCASSLTNRDSEAFFGQGTRLTVV.

The CDR3 sequence is CASSGGSTDTQYF. V usage is TRBV6-4 and J usage is TRBJ2-3; TCRdb indicates TRBD1, and absent DNA this call remains unverified. Germline V gene data show CDR1 as MRHNA and CDR2 as SNTAGT. CDR3 length: 13 residues.

J is TRBJ2-7 and V is TRBV29-1. The CDR3 extends over 11 amino acids. Germline-derived CDR1 and CDR2 are SQVTM and ANQGSEA. This chain's CDR3 is CSVFLRDEQYF.

The chain has TRBV12-3 or TRBV12-4 and TRBJ2-3; TCRdb reports TRBD2, a call that lacks DNA to check it against. The CDR3 spans 15 residues. CDR3 sequence reads: CASTVALASTDTQYF.

The chain recombines TRBV29-1 with TRBJ2-1; TCRdb names TRBD2, which stays unverified in the absence of DNA. The length of the CDR3 is 11 residues. Germline lookup yields CDR1 SQVTM and CDR2 ANQGSEA. The CDR3 here is CSVPGPNEQFF.

The CDR3 reads CASSSPGTGLHTEAFF. J is TRBJ1-1 and V is TRBV7-8. CDR3 length: 16 residues. From germline, CDR1 is SGHVS and CDR2 FQNEAQ.

This chain joins TRBV20-1 and TRBJ1-2; the TCRdb call, TRBD1, lacks DNA for checking. Germline CDR1 DFQATT, CDR2 SNEGSKA (reference sequence). The CDR3 extends over 15 amino acids. CDR3 region: CSAAETVRIRSGYTF.

The chain links TRBV7-9 to TRBJ2-1. CDR1 and CDR2 from the germline V gene are SEHNR and FQNEAQ (reference sequence). This CDR3 region has 13 residues. The CDR3 spells CATSRSSYNEQFF.

The chain employs TRBV5-5 and TRBJ2-5; the TRBD1 assignment by TCRdb is unverifiable without DNA. This CDR3 region has 17 residues. Germline V gives CDR1 SGHKS, CDR2 YYEKEE (reference sequence). The CDR3 loop reads CASSPGPHRGLQETQYF.

The V and J genes are TRBV29-1 and TRBJ2-2; TCRdb indicates TRBD2, and absent DNA this call remains unverified. This CDR3 spans 16 amino acids. Germline assignment: CDR1 SQVTM and CDR2 ANQGSEA. Here the CDR3 reads CSVVGAGGLGTGELFF.

The genes are TRBV7-3 and TRBJ2-3. Germline V gene lookup returns CDR1 SGHTA and CDR2 FQGTGA. CDR3 size: 14 residues. This CDR3 is CASSQVSYADTQYF.

This chain links TRBV29-1 with TRBJ2-1; the TCRdb call, TRBD1, lacks DNA for checking. This CDR3 contains 14 residues. CDR1 is SQVTM and CDR2 is ANQGSEA in the germline V gene. CDR3 sequence reads: CSVDGISGSNEQFF.

The chain carries TRBV5-1 and TRBJ2-7; with no DNA, the TCRdb D assignment of TRBD1 cannot be verified. The CDR3 covers 14 residues. The germline V gene encodes CDR1 SGHRS and CDR2 YFSETQ. CDR3 in amino acids: CASSPGTNSYEQYF.

The chain joins TRBV7-6 to TRBJ2-3; TCRdb reports TRBD2, a call that lacks DNA to check it against. This CDR3 has 22 residues. Germline V gene sequence: CDR1 SGHVS, CDR2 FNYEAQ. CDR3: CASSLESSGLAGQLVPTDTQYF.

The chain combines TRBV29-1 with TRBJ2-7; TCRdb returns TRBD1, unconfirmable since there is no DNA. The germline CDR1 and CDR2 sequences are SQVTM and ANQGSEA. The CDR3 is 15 amino acids. CDR3 sequence: CSVGSDSAGTYEQYF.